This T cell receptor beta chain was recorded in a study of T cell repertoires in ileal Crohn's disease (dated by TCRdb to between 2018 and 2021). Context from the whole study: At the time of surgery, 30% to 45% of patients were active smokers, and the median duration of disease was 6.5 to 8.5 years. All patients had surgery for a complication: stricturing disease in roughly 61% and penetrating disease in roughly 40%. Roughly half of the patients were given postoperative therapy, with ten to twelve receiving thiopurines and around 18 receiving anti-TNF agents. M6 samples consisted of neoterminal ileum biopsies collected during postoperative colonoscopy. TCR repertoire analysis was done in a few dozen Crohn's disease patients from a prospective multicentre cohort. The study was conducted in parallel with a multicentre cohort built to find predictors of early endoscopic recurrence after ileocolonic resection. A Rutgeerts score higher than i0 was the definition used for endoscopic postoperative recurrence. A total of approximately 170 mucosal samples from roughly 60 patients were sequenced, collected from several sites on the surgical specimen as well as at postoperative endoscopy.

Beyond this particular receptor, the publication reports: Higher high-frequency clone percentages at surgery were associated with endoscopic recurrence; all patients with clonality above 26.8% (18/57) had recurrence. Only a subgroup of patients, of unstated size, had their mucosal CD4 and CD8 T cells sorted and sequenced. Within the first year after surgery, the timing of postoperative endoscopy varied, and the median delay was around seven months. Compared with CD4 T cells, sorted CD8 T cells held more high-frequency clones, which suggests that the mucosal expansions were mostly CD8. A significantly higher proportion of clonal expansions was observed in active smokers at surgery than in non-smokers (approximately 28% vs 17%, p=0.02).

Around 550 nanograms of biopsy DNA per sample were submitted for commercial TCRB immunosequencing. A two-step, amplification bias-controlled multiplex PCR was used by Adaptive Biotechnology to amplify CDR3 regions from genomic DNA. In the first PCR, primers covered every V and J gene segment, and in the second PCR, barcodes and Illumina adapters were added. An Illumina instrument was used to sequence the CDR3 libraries. The study's own analysis went as follows. Analysis combined the vendor-provided pipelines with custom analysis of raw data in R/Bioconductor under R version 3.3.0. Clonality, ranging from 0 to 1, was calculated as the inverse of the normalised Shannon entropy of all productive clones. High-frequency clones were defined as the repertoire share of the top 100 clones, retaining only clones passing a 95% confidence test. Repertoire diversity was measured with the Simpson index, and overlap between samples was measured with the Morisita-Horn index. The source is immuneACCESS, and TCRdb retained only in-frame sequences with V and J called. Part of the clones is not carried over; for the studies checked, unresolved V genes explain less than half of this, and the remainder is unexplained. V and J calls and clone size are copied from that table; D and trimming were computed from the DNA. The sample table shows 2,000 to 2,500 clones, and approximately 90% are seen once. The top ten clones comprise around 10% of the sample.

To note about this clone: What this receptor recognizes is not known. No base-level quality is on record; no much larger clone is a single base apart.

The label giving this sample's time point can be read as: neoterminal ileum biopsy at postoperative endoscopy, about 6 months after surgery. Adults with ileal or ileocolonic Crohn's disease for whom ileocolonic resection was indicated were considered eligible. Before DNA extraction, whole ileal mucosal biopsies were kept frozen at -80 degrees C. Genomic DNA was extracted from frozen whole biopsies using a TRizol-based method and was quantified with a NanoDrop 2000 spectrophotometer. Sequencing was done on a sample of ileal tissue. The sequence was obtained from an adult with Crohn's disease.

DNA sequence: TGTGCCAGCAGCTTAGCGCCAGGGGGTGTTGGGGAGCTGTTTTTT. Its product reads: CASSLAPGGVGELFF. Rearrangement joined TRBV7-6 to TRBJ2-2; 7 of the junction bases match TRBD1. The CDR3 runs 15 amino acids, cysteine and phenylalanine included. Kept here is only the CDR3 DNA, which spans 45 bases and is read in frame from base 1. Sequences SGHVS (CDR1) and FNYEAQ (CDR2) are obtained from the germline V gene. V is trimmed back by 0 bases and J by 8 bases, and the junction contains 6 bases that no gene match accounts for.